This T cell receptor (beta chain) was recorded in a study of T cells in Graves' hyperthyroidism and ophthalmopathy. There were TCR beta CDR3 regions amplified from RNA transcripts. First-round RT-PCR targeting the TCR CDR3 was performed with the HTBI primer set. TCRdb reanalysed the multiplex PCR reads using MiXCR and keeps one entry per CDR3 protein. The sample holds approximately 610,000 distinct CDR3 sequences, about 14% seen once. CDR1 is LNHDA and CDR2 is SQIVND in the germline V gene (reference sequence). The CDR3 consists of 12 residues. Trimming stripped 5 bases from V and 5 bases from J, with 10 bases between.

Sequences were obtained from blood. The sequence came from a woman between 35 and 50 years old with Graves' ophthalmopathy. This chain links TRBV19 with TRBJ2-7; no reliable D call. DNA for the CDR3: TGTGCCAGTAGTTCGAGACGAGACGAGCAGTACTTC. It encodes CASSSRRDEQYF.